What follows are 32 T cell receptor beta chains derived from one specimen sequenced in a study of T-cell memory formation after mild COVID-19. MiXCR was run by TCRdb on the 5' RACE reads, yielding one entry per CDR3 protein. Among 10,000 to 15,000 distinct CDR3 sequences listed, 15% to 20% were seen once. The sample comprised PBMCs or a T cell subset sorted from them (not recorded which). Receptors originate from a man younger than 35 who had mild COVID-19 (a few samples of this study predate the infection). Cell type and time point are not known.

In its sample, this clonotype was seen a few times. The genes are TRBV20-1 and TRBJ2-7; TRBD2 matches 8 bases. The CDR3 has 15 amino acids. Germline loops: CDR1 DFQATT, CDR2 SNEGSKA (reference sequence). V gave up 5 bases and J gave up 1 base; unmatched junction bases: 10. The CDR3 sequence: CSAYPIGGGSYEQYF. Written as DNA, the CDR3 is TGCAGTGCTTATCCCATCGGGGGGGGATCCTACGAGCAGTACTTC.

In its sample, this clonotype was seen many times. The J gene is TRBJ2-1, the V gene TRBV10-3, with D possibly matching TRBD1 (6 bases). CDR1 ENHRY and CDR2 SYGVKD come from the germline V gene. Trimming cost V 2 bases and J 6 bases, with 14 bases left between them. The CDR3 is 15 amino acids. The CDR3 bases are TGTGCCATCAGTGAGACCTCCGGGACAATCAATGAGCAGTTCTTC. Translated: CAISETSGTINEQFF.

The rearrangement links TRBV20-1 to TRBJ2-5; D is ambiguous. The ends were cut back, 0 bases at V and 3 bases at J, with 11 bases in the middle. The CDR3 runs 14 residues. The germline V gene has CDR1 DFQATT and CDR2 SNEGSKA (reference sequence). The CDR3 region has the DNA TGCAGTGCTAGAGACCCAGGTACCGAAGAGACCCAGTACTTC. As protein: CSARDPGTEETQYF.

This clonotype showed up many times. This sequence joins TRBV4-3 and TRBJ2-7, with D possibly being TRBD1 (5 bases). This CDR3 is built from 15 residues. V lost 0 bases and J 6 bases, leaving 15 bases between the germline ends. Germline assignment: CDR1 LGHNA and CDR2 YSLEER. Here the CDR3 reads CASSQDAGISREQYF. CDR3 in DNA: TGCGCCAGCAGCCAAGATGCAGGGATATCACGCGAGCAGTACTTC.

V usage is TRBV4-1 and J usage is TRBJ2-1; unclear D gene. Trimming removed 4 bases from V and 10 bases from J, with 26 bases in between. Germline CDR1 and CDR2: MGHRA and YSYEKL. The CDR3 extends over 17 amino acids. The DNA of the CDR3 is TGCGCCAGCAGCCCCAAGATAGGGTTTTGGCCACAAGAGGAGCAGTTCTTC. Its translation is CASSPKIGFWPQEEQFF.

The rearrangement joins TRBV29-1 to TRBJ2-7; the D gene is possibly TRBD2 (6 bases). The CDR3 is made up of 14 amino acids. Trimming left V 4 bases short and J 2 bases short, with 15 bases between. Germline V gene sequence: CDR1 SQVTM, CDR2 ANQGSEA. This chain's CDR3 is CSVGGTYNTYEQYF. CDR3 in DNA: TGCAGCGTTGGCGGGACCTACAACACCTACGAGCAGTACTTC.

V usage is TRBV7-2 and J usage is TRBJ1-6; weak D call: TRBD1 (5 bases). Germline CDR1 is SGHTA and CDR2 is FQGNSA. Trimming took 5 bases from V and 5 from J, leaving 13 bases between them. This CDR3 region has 15 residues. The CDR3: CASSRSGTDNSPLHF. The DNA of the CDR3 is TGTGCCAGCAGCCGATCTGGGACGGATAATTCACCCCTCCACTTT.

This clonotype was counted many times. The J gene is TRBJ1-6, the V gene TRBV27, with 9 bases lining up with TRBD1. The CDR3 is made up of 14 amino acids. Germline loops: CDR1 MNHEY, CDR2 SMNVEV (reference sequence). The junction had 3 bases not matched to a gene; V was cut back by 5 bases and J by 7 bases. CDR3 region: CASSQGTGNSPLHF. The CDR3 DNA sequence: TGTGCCAGCAGTCAAGGGACAGGGAATTCACCCCTCCACTTT.

A few counts support this clonotype. V and J are TRBV7-9 and TRBJ1-3; tentative D call: TRBD1 (6 bases). Germline CDR1 and CDR2: SEHNR and FQNEAQ (reference sequence). CDR3 size: 17 residues. Deletions cut 4 bases from V and 0 bases from J, with 16 bases between. The CDR3 nucleotides are TGTGCCAGCAGCTCGGACAGAAACCCGCCCTCTGGAAACACCATATATTTT. It specifies CASSSDRNPPSGNTIYF. The full variable domain, completed using reference TRBV7-9 and TRBJ1-3, is DTGVSQNPRHKITKRGQNVTFRCDPISEHNRLYWYRQTLGQGPEFLTYFQNEAQLEKSRLLSDRFSAERPKGSFSTLEIQRTEQGDSAMYLCASSSDRNPPSGNTIYFGEGSWLTVV.

The chain combines TRBV6-2 or TRBV6-3 with TRBJ2-5; TRBD2 is a possible D gene (5 bases). V lost 7 bases and J lost 5, with 20 bases in between. The CDR3 loop spans 15 amino acids. Germline V lookup: CDR1 MNHEY, CDR2 SVGEGT. DNA for the CDR3: TGTGCCAGCACCTTTGGACCGGGGATTCGGGAGACCCAGTACTTC. This encodes CASTFGPGIRETQYF.

To note about this clonotype: One end of the junction does not line up with germline, which may come from a read error. This chain connects TRBV28 to TRBJ2-7; D is unresolved. This CDR3 has 14 amino acids. From germline, CDR1 is MDHEN and CDR2 SYDVKM. The CDR3 loop is CASKESLGSHEQYF. The DNA for the CDR3 is TGTGCCAGCAAGGAGTCGCTGGGCTCCCACGAGCAGTACTTC.

This clonotype came up a few times. The chain employs TRBV5-4 and TRBJ1-1, with TRBD1 as a possible D gene (5 bases). Trimming stripped 4 bases from V and 3 bases from J, with 13 bases between. The CDR3 runs 14 residues. CDR1 is SGHNT, CDR2 YYREEE, per germline (reference sequence). CDR3 sequence reads: CASSPTGGYTEAFF. In nucleotides, the CDR3 is TGTGCCAGCAGCCCCACCGGGGGGTACACTGAAGCTTTCTTT.

This clonotype was detected only a few times. J is TRBJ1-1 and V is TRBV6-5; D may be TRBD1 (6 bases). The CDR3 sequence is 14 residues long. Between the trimmed V and J ends, which lost 6 bases and 0 bases, there was a span of 11 bases. Germline CDR1 MNHEY, CDR2 SVGAGI. The CDR3 DNA follows: TGTGCCAGCAGACACAGGGAATTGAACACTGAAGCTTTCTTT. This sequence encodes CASRHRELNTEAFF.

This clonotype was recorded at least ten times. This chain connects TRBV6-6 to TRBJ2-1; the match to TRBD2 covers 15 bases. Trimming removed 2 bases from V and 6 bases from J; junction bases left unmatched: 8. CDR3 length: 18 residues. The germline gives CDR1 MNHNY, CDR2 SVGAGI (reference sequence). The CDR3 DNA sequence: TGTGCCAGCAGTTACCCTCGGGGACTAGCGGGGGGCCCCAATGAGCAGTTCTTC. This encodes CASSYPRGLAGGPNEQFF.

This clonotype was observed many times. The gene calls are TRBV2 and TRBJ2-7; unclear D gene. The germline V gene encodes CDR1 SNHLY and CDR2 FYNNEI. This CDR3 region has 13 residues. The V gene lost 10 bases and the J gene lost 1 base, with 14 bases spanning the gap. CDR3 sequence reads: CATAPDESYEQYV. The CDR3 DNA is TGTGCCACCGCACCCGACGAATCCTACGAGCAGTACGTC.

The J gene is TRBJ2-1, the V gene TRBV5-1; a weak D match, TRBD2 (7 bases). This CDR3 region has 15 residues. V lost 0 bases to trimming and J lost 2 bases, with 9 bases between them. Germline CDR1 reads SGHRS; CDR2 reads YFSETQ. The CDR3 nucleotides are TGCGCCAGCAGCTTGGCGGGGGGCACCTACAATGAGCAGTTCTTC. The encoded protein is CASSLAGGTYNEQFF.

This clonotype was observed at least ten times. The genes are TRBV11-2 and TRBJ2-7; D ambiguous. Trimming took 5 bases from V and 2 from J, leaving 7 bases between them. Looked up from germline, CDR1 is SGHAT and CDR2 is FQNNGV. The CDR3 is 12 amino acids. In DNA, the CDR3 is TGTGCCAGCAGCGCCGGACCCTACGAGCAGTACTTC. Protein: CASSAGPYEQYF.

This clonotype was observed at least ten times. This chain uses TRBV10-3 with TRBJ2-1, with 11 bases lining up with TRBD1. The CDR3 length is 13 residues. V lost 10 bases, J lost 9 bases, and 8 bases stayed unmatched. The V gene's germline CDR1 is ENHRY and CDR2 SYGVKD. The CDR3 reads CATMDRGPAEQFF. CDR3 coding DNA: TGTGCCACCATGGACAGGGGGCCGGCTGAGCAGTTCTTC.

At least ten counts were recorded for this clonotype. Here the CDR3 reads CASSLSTGSGELFF. The CDR3 bases are TGTGCCAGCAGCTTATCAACGGGTTCCGGGGAGCTGTTTTTT. The chain couples TRBV7-3 to TRBJ2-2; no definite D call. The germline V gene encodes CDR1 SGHTA and CDR2 FQGTGA. Trimming stripped 2 bases from V and 6 bases from J, with 10 bases between. This CDR3 is built from 14 residues.

This clonotype was seen more than once but under ten times. This rearrangement joins TRBV9 to TRBJ2-1; no clear D gene. Per the germline V gene, CDR1 is SGDLS and CDR2 is YYNGEE. V lost 0 bases, J lost 5 bases, and 0 bases lay in between. This CDR3 has 11 amino acids. The CDR3: CASSVDNEQFF. In DNA form, the CDR3 reads TGTGCCAGCAGCGTAGACAATGAGCAGTTCTTC.

This clonotype was picked up a small number of times. The chain uses TRBV2 and TRBJ1-5, with 8 positions matching TRBD1. J lost 7 bases, V lost 4 bases, and 6 bases had no gene match. The CDR3 contains 14 residues. Germline values: CDR1 SNHLY, CDR2 FYNNEI. The CDR3 loop reads CASSGTGWLQPQHF. For the CDR3, the DNA is TGTGCCAGCAGTGGGACAGGGTGGTTGCAGCCCCAGCATTTT.

This clonotype was counted many times. The rearrangement uses TRBV29-1 and TRBJ1-4; 7 bases are a match to TRBD1. Germline CDR1 and CDR2: SQVTM and ANQGSEA. This CDR3 is 16 amino acids long. The V and J ends lost 5 bases and 6 bases, in that order; junction bases with no gene match: 15. The CDR3 here is CSVRLMKTGQDEKLFF. CDR3 coding DNA: TGCAGCGTTCGGTTAATGAAGACAGGGCAAGATGAAAAACTGTTTTTT.

This CDR3 reads CASSLERSRVNTQYF. Here the CDR3 DNA reads TGTGCCAGCAGCTTAGAGAGATCGAGAGTGAATACGCAGTATTTT. The genes are TRBV7-6 and TRBJ2-3; no clear D gene. Trimming left V 1 base short and J 7 bases short, with 15 bases between. CDR1 is SGHVS and CDR2 is FNYEAQ in the germline V gene. The CDR3 consists of 15 residues.

This clonotype was seen at least ten times. J is TRBJ2-1 and V is TRBV5-1, with 10 bases lining up with TRBD2. CDR1 and CDR2 (germline): SGHRS, YFSETQ. This CDR3 contains 15 residues. J lost 4 bases, V lost 4 bases, and 5 bases had no gene match. The CDR3 reads CASSGTSGEYNEQFF. The CDR3 DNA reads as TGCGCCAGCAGCGGTACTAGCGGGGAGTACAATGAGCAGTTCTTC.

The rearrangement joins TRBV5-1 to TRBJ2-3, with D possibly being TRBD1 or TRBD2 (5 bases each). The germline CDR1 and CDR2 sequences are SGHRS and YFSETQ. The CDR3 is 17 amino acids. V was clipped by 2 bases and J by 5 bases, with 21 bases between them. This CDR3 reads CASSLDPGLKWRDTQYF. Here the CDR3 DNA reads TGCGCCAGCAGCTTAGACCCGGGGCTTAAGTGGCGAGATACGCAGTATTTT.

In this sample, this clonotype turned up many times. The chain joins TRBV7-9 to TRBJ2-1, with D maybe TRBD2 (7 bases). The CDR3 runs 15 residues. Per the germline V gene, CDR1 is SEHNR and CDR2 is FQNEAQ (reference sequence). V shed 4 bases and J shed 5 bases, with 15 bases lying between them. The CDR3 coding sequence is TGTGCCAGCAGCTCTCCAACGGGGGGCCACAATGAGCAGTTCTTC. Translation gives CASSSPTGGHNEQFF.

The chain recombines TRBV29-1 with TRBJ2-7; maybe TRBD1 (6 bases). The ends were cut back, 5 bases at V and 4 bases at J, with 15 bases in the middle. Germline V gene sequence: CDR1 SQVTM, CDR2 ANQGSEA. This CDR3 contains 13 residues. The CDR3 region has the DNA TGCAGCGTTCTCTGGGGACATCGTTACGAGCAGTACTTC. Translating it yields CSVLWGHRYEQYF.

As concerns this clonotype: This may be a read error, as it is one base from a much larger clone. This chain links TRBV7-8 with TRBJ1-6; TRBD1 might be the D (5 bases). There are 14 residues in the CDR3. The V gene's germline CDR1 is SGHVS and CDR2 FQNEAQ. V was cut by 4 bases and J by 9 bases, with 13 bases left in between. The CDR3 DNA is TGTGCCAGCAGCTGCGGGGCAGAGGGTTCACCCCTCCACTTT. Protein product: CASSCGAEGSPLHF.

In this sample, this clonotype turned up a few times. One base away lies a much larger clone, so this may be a sequencing read error. V gene TRBV7-6 combines with J gene TRBJ2-3; 8 positions agree with TRBD1. The CDR3 has 15 amino acids. The ends lost 4 bases at V and 4 bases at J; junction bases unmatched: 7. Germline V gene lookup returns CDR1 SGHVS and CDR2 FNYEAQ. The CDR3 DNA follows: TGTGCCAGCAGCTCAGCCGACAGGGGTGCAGATACGCAGTATTTT. It is translated as CASSSADRGADTQYF.

This clonotype was seen repeatedly, ten times or more. This chain connects TRBV6-2 or TRBV6-3 to TRBJ1-5; the match to TRBD1 covers 7 bases. With V trimmed by 6 bases and J by 5 bases, 7 bases remained unmatched. Germline V gene sequence: CDR1 MNHEY, CDR2 SVGEGT. CDR3 size: 14 residues. Written as DNA, the CDR3 is TGTGCCAGCAGCTCCGGGACAGCTTATCAGCCCCAGCATTTT. The encoded protein is CASSSGTAYQPQHF.

The sample holds many counts of this clonotype. The gene calls are TRBV13 and TRBJ2-3, with D tentatively TRBD1 (6 bases). V lost 6 bases and J 2 bases, leaving 12 bases between the germline ends. The CDR3 is made up of 14 amino acids. The germline gives CDR1 PRHDT, CDR2 FYEKMQ (reference sequence). The DNA for the CDR3 is TGTGCCAGCAGTCAGGGGAAAATCACAGATACGCAGTATTTT. It codes for CASSQGKITDTQYF.

This clonotype was found many times. This chain joins TRBV7-6 and TRBJ2-7; TRBD2 agrees at 8 bases. Losses at the gene ends were 5 bases for V and 1 base for J; bases not matched to a gene: 7. Germline V gene lookup returns CDR1 SGHVS and CDR2 FNYEAQ. The CDR3 spans 15 residues. CDR3 amino acids: CASSPPGLESYEQYF. CDR3 nucleotides: TGTGCCAGCAGCCCTCCGGGACTAGAATCCTACGAGCAGTACTTC.